The 10 T cell receptor beta chains reported below all come from one sample, sequenced in a study of PD-1 blockade in classical Hodgkin lymphoma. The time point here: cycle 4 day 1 (C4D1), after five to seven weeks of nivolumab. Brentuximab vedotin exposure varied among the patients, all of whom had relapsed after autologous stem cell transplantation. By magnetic negative selection, CD4+ T cells were purified from thawed PBMCs. Measured with immunoSEQ multiplex PCR; TCRdb has only the in-frame clones, and not every one. The table shows tens of thousands of clones, with around 84% occurring only once. Sample: CD4+ T cells from blood, taken before the fourth cycle of nivolumab. These receptors originate from a human donor with classical Hodgkin lymphoma.

This clone was seen once. CDR3 sequence: CASSQARGIYEQYF. CDR3 coding DNA: TGTGCCAGCAGCCAAGCCAGGGGGATTTACGAGCAGTACTTC. The chain employs TRBV4-2 and TRBJ2-7; 7 bases are a match to TRBD1. With V trimmed by 1 base and J by 4 bases, 4 bases remained unmatched. The CDR3 extends over 14 amino acids. Germline CDR1 LGHNA, CDR2 YNFKEQ.

The chain combines TRBV11-2 with TRBJ1-2, with D perhaps matching TRBD1 (5 bases). The CDR3 length is 14 residues. Trimming left V 0 bases short and J 2 bases short, with 7 bases between. CDR1 is SGHAT, CDR2 FQNNGV, per germline. The CDR3: CASSLDRGNYGYTF. CDR3 bases: TGTGCCAGCAGCTTAGATCGGGGGAACTATGGCTACACCTTC.

As DNA, the CDR3 is TGTGCCAGCTTCCGGTGGGGGTTGAACACTGAAGCTTTCTTT. It is translated as CASFRWGLNTEAFF. The chain is built from TRBV2 and TRBJ1-1, with D possibly TRBD1 on 5 matching bases. Germline CDR1 is SNHLY and CDR2 is FYNNEI. Trimming took off 8 bases at V and 0 bases at J, with 13 bases between the two ends. This CDR3 has 14 residues. The whole variable domain, remainder taken from reference TRBV2 and TRBJ1-1, is EPEVTQTPSHQVTQMGQEVILRCVPISNHLYFYWYRQILGQKVEFLVSFYNNEISEKSEIFDDQFSVERPDGSNFTLKIRSTKLEDSAMYFCASFRWGLNTEAFFGQGTRLTVV.

CDR3 region: CATAQHTGRHQPQHF. CDR3 DNA sequence: TGTGCCACCGCGCAGCATACGGGGAGGCATCAGCCCCAGCATTTT. This chain uses TRBV6-5 with TRBJ1-5; D gene uncertain. The CDR3 is 15 amino acids. The V gene's germline CDR1 is MNHEY and CDR2 SVGAGI. V gave up 10 bases and J gave up 5 bases, with 21 bases separating them.

The J gene is TRBJ2-2, the V gene TRBV11-1; D is ambiguous. The germline V gene encodes CDR1 SGHAT and CDR2 FQDESV (reference sequence). The CDR3 runs to 14 residues. Trimming shortened V by 4 bases and J by 1 base, and 7 bases separated the two germline ends. This CDR3 reads CASSSAGNTGELFF. The CDR3 DNA sequence: TGTGCCAGCAGCTCCGCTGGGAACACCGGGGAGCTGTTTTTT.

In its sample, this clone was seen once. The chain joins TRBV6-5 to TRBJ2-1; TRBD2 agrees at 8 bases. This CDR3 is 13 amino acids long. V shed 6 bases and J 9 bases; nucleotides not matched to a gene: 7. Germline CDR1 is MNHEY and CDR2 is SVGAGI. CDR3 bases: TGTGCCAGCAGCCGCACGGGGGGGGCTGAGCAGTTCTTC. Translating gives CASSRTGGAEQFF.

V gene TRBV4-3 combines with J gene TRBJ2-1; weak D call: TRBD2 (7 bases). CDR1 and CDR2 from the germline V gene are LGHNA and YSLEER. V was pared by 3 bases and J by 0 bases, with 18 bases between. This CDR3 is built from 18 residues. CDR3 sequence: CASSQIASGGSSYNEQFF. The CDR3 DNA reads TGCGCCAGCAGCCAGATTGCCTCGGGGGGCAGCTCCTACAATGAGCAGTTCTTC.

This chain uses TRBV7-2 with TRBJ2-3; tentative D call: TRBD1 (5 bases). Germline-derived CDR1 and CDR2 are SGHTA and FQGNSA. Trimming shortened V by 4 bases and J by 6 bases, and 11 bases separated the two germline ends. The length of the CDR3 is 13 residues. The CDR3 DNA sequence: TGTGCCAGCAGCTACCGCAGGGCGGATACGCAGTATTTT. It specifies CASSYRRADTQYF.

In this sample, this clone turned up a few times. V usage is TRBV4-2 and J usage is TRBJ2-7, with D uncertain. Trimming took off 1 base at V and 2 bases at J, with 9 bases between the two ends. Germline CDR1 is LGHNA and CDR2 is YNFKEQ. The CDR3 spans 14 residues. The CDR3, as DNA: TGTGCCAGCAGCCAAGCTACTATTCCCTACGAGCAGTACTTC. Protein product: CASSQATIPYEQYF.

The chain employs TRBV19 and TRBJ2-2; unclear D gene. From germline, CDR1 is LNHDA and CDR2 SQIVND (reference sequence). Trimming left V 4 bases short and J 4 bases short, with 10 bases between. This CDR3 contains 14 residues. CDR3 loop: CASSTGPFTGELFF. The CDR3 DNA reads as TGTGCCAGTAGTACCGGGCCTTTCACCGGGGAGCTGTTTTTT. Complete variable domain (other parts from reference TRBV19 and TRBJ2-2): DGGITQSPKYLFRKEGQNVTLSCEQNLNHDAMYWYRQDPGQGLRLIYYSQIVNDFQKGDIAEGYSVSREKKESFPLTVTSAQKNPTAFYLCASSTGPFTGELFFGEGSRLTVL.